These T cell receptor beta chains were read from a single sample in a study of blood T cell repertoires in COVID-19. Profiling relied on immunoSEQ multiplex PCR, and the TCRdb table lists in-frame clones only, not all of them. In the table there are under 350,000 clones, 85% to 90% of which are singletons. Sequenced input: peripheral blood. These receptors were obtained from a man between 70 and 80 years old with acute or convalescent COVID-19. Both conserved end residues are part of each CDR3. Fields, in order: J gene, V gene, CDR3 length, clone size, D gene, CDR3 DNA, CDR3 protein. The D gene is left open where the match is weak. The size entry is marked missing in some rows and otherwise reads once, few, many or a size class.

>TRBJ1-5|TRBV6-2/TRBV6-3|16|NA|NA
TGTGCCAGCAGTTCCCTAACAGGTCGGGCCAATCAGCCCCAGCATTTT
CASSSLTGRANQPQHF
>TRBJ1-5|TRBV20-1|12|NA|NA
TGCAGTGCTAGTAGACAGAATCAGCCCCAGCATTTT
CSASRQNQPQHF
>TRBJ2-2|TRBV4-3|16|NA|TRBD2
TGCGCCAGCAGCCCCGAAAACGGGGAGGGCACCGGGGAGCTGTTTTTT
CASSPENGEGTGELFF
>TRBJ2-1|TRBV4-1|16|NA|TRBD2
TGCGCCAGCAGCGCACCTAGCGGGTCCTTCTACAATGAGCAGTTCTTC
CASSAPSGSFYNEQFF
>TRBJ2-5|TRBV7-9|16|once|TRBD2
TGTGCCAGCAGCTTCTTAACGGGAGGGCCTGGAGAGACCCAGTACTTC
CASSFLTGGPGETQYF
>TRBJ1-1|TRBV4-3|14|NA|NA
TGCGCCAGCAGCCAGGGGGGGATGAACACTGAAGCTTTCTTT
CASSQGGMNTEAFF
>TRBJ2-7|TRBV7-2|15|NA|TRBD2
TGTGCCAGCAGCCACCAGACTAGCGGGCCCTACGAGCAGTACTTC
CASSHQTSGPYEQYF
>TRBJ2-3|TRBV5-3|15|NA|TRBD1
TGTGCCAGAAGCTACCGGGACAGGGGGTCAGATACGCAGTATTTT
CARSYRDRGSDTQYF
>TRBJ2-5|TRBV2|15|NA|TRBD2
TGTGCCAGCAGTGTCGTAGCGGGGGGGCAAGAGACCCAGTACTTC
CASSVVAGGQETQYF
>TRBJ2-5|TRBV5-4|16|NA|TRBD2
TGTGCCAGCAGCCCGGGACTAGCGGGGGCCCAAGAGACCCAGTACTTC
CASSPGLAGAQETQYF
>TRBJ1-2|TRBV6-2/TRBV6-3|15|NA|TRBD1
TGTGCCAGCAGTTCTAACAGGGGGCGAATGAGTGGCTACACCTTC
CASSSNRGRMSGYTF
>TRBJ1-5|TRBV15|16|NA|TRBD1
TGTGCCACCAGCAGAGATGGGACAGGGTCAATTCAGCCCCAGCATTTT
CATSRDGTGSIQPQHF
>TRBJ2-7|TRBV7-9|14|NA|NA
TGTGCCAGCAGACAAACCTACAGGGCCTACGAGCAGTACTTC
CASRQTYRAYEQYF
>TRBJ1-1|TRBV3-1/TRBV3-2|15|NA|NA
TGTGCCAGCAGCCGAATGTCGGGACAGAACACTGAAGCTTTCTTT
CASSRMSGQNTEAFF
>TRBJ2-7|TRBV6-2/TRBV6-3|14|NA|NA
TGTGCCAGCAGTTTGGGGCTACTATCCTACGAGCAGTACTTC
CASSLGLLSYEQYF
>TRBJ1-1|TRBV6-4|14|NA|TRBD1
TGTGCCAGCAGTGACTCGGACAGGGGAACTGAAGCTTTCTTT
CASSDSDRGTEAFF
>TRBJ1-5|TRBV7-2|16|NA|NA
TGTGCCAGCAGCTCTCCGACAGGAAGTCCTTTCGGGCCCCAGCATTTT
CASSSPTGSPFGPQHF
>TRBJ2-5|TRBV5-1|14|NA|NA
TGCGCCAGCAGCTTGGGGGCAGGGGAAGAGACCCAGTACTTC
CASSLGAGEETQYF
>TRBJ2-7|TRBV5-1|15|NA|NA
TGCGCCAGCAGCTGGGACAAAAAGCGGACAGAAGAGCAGTACTTC
CASSWDKKRTEEQYF
>TRBJ2-2|TRBV27|17|NA|TRBD1
TGTGCCAGCAGTCCCAGGACAGGGGTGGTTGGGACCGGGGAGCTGTTTTTT
CASSPRTGVVGTGELFF
>TRBJ2-2|TRBV11-3|14|NA|NA
TGTGCCAGCAGCTTAGATTTCAGAGGCGGGGAGCTGTTTTTT
CASSLDFRGGELFF
>TRBJ1-2|TRBV7-2|16|few|TRBD1
TGTGCCAGCAGCTTGCTGACCCGGGACAGGGGGTATGGCTACACCTTC
CASSLLTRDRGYGYTF
>TRBJ2-7|TRBV20-1|13|NA|TRBD1
TGCAGTGCTAGTTCAGGGGGCGAGTACGAGCAGTACTTC
CSASSGGEYEQYF
>TRBJ2-7|TRBV29-1|12|NA|TRBD2
TGCAGCGTTGCGGCGGGGGGGTACGAGCAGTACTTC
CSVAAGGYEQYF
>TRBJ2-1|TRBV4-2|15|once|NA
TGTGCCAGCAGCCAATACAGGTTGGGGTACAATGAGCAGTTCTTC
CASSQYRLGYNEQFF
>TRBJ2-5|TRBV6-5|16|NA|NA
TGTGCCAGCAGTTACCTGGGACTGAAGATCCAAGAGACCCAGTACTTC
CASSYLGLKIQETQYF
>TRBJ1-1|TRBV6-5|13|NA|TRBD1
TGTGCCAGCTACTTGACAGGGAGGACTGAAGCTTTCTTT
CASYLTGRTEAFF
>TRBJ1-6|TRBV6-5|16|NA|TRBD1
TGTGCCAGCAGTTACCCCCGGACAGGGCGTAATTCACCCCTCCACTTT
CASSYPRTGRNSPLHF
>TRBJ2-1|TRBV25-1|17|NA|NA
TGTGCCAGCAGTGGCGTTGCGGGTCAAAGCTCCTACAATGAGCAGTTCTTC
CASSGVAGQSSYNEQFF
>TRBJ1-6|TRBV27|16|NA|NA
TGTGCCAGCAGTCCGCGGACTTTATCCTATAATTCACCCCTCCACTTT
CASSPRTLSYNSPLHF